This is a list of T cell receptor beta chains from one sample in a study of blood T cell repertoires in COVID-19. Assay: immunoSEQ multiplex PCR; the TCRdb copy retains only in-frame clones and omits some. Of about 360,000 clones in the sample, 75% to 90% were seen once. The sequenced sample was peripheral blood. The receptors were sampled from a woman aged 55-70 years with COVID-19, enrolled during active disease. Both conserved end residues are part of each CDR3. A D gene is named only where the DNA matches it firmly. Rows give clone size only sometimes, using once, few, many, or a class for an expanded clone.

abundance: -; d_gene: -; v_gene: TRBV3-1/TRBV3-2; j_gene: TRBJ2-1; CDR3aa: CASSQDLGSSYNEQFF; CDR3nt: TGTGCCAGCAGCCAAGATTTAGGGAGCTCCTACAATGAGCAGTTCTTC
abundance: -; d_gene: TRBD1; v_gene: TRBV6-6; j_gene: TRBJ1-2; CDR3aa: CASRGGTGDNYGYTF; CDR3nt: TGTGCCAGCAGAGGAGGGACAGGGGATAACTATGGCTACACCTTC
abundance: -; d_gene: -; v_gene: TRBV14; j_gene: TRBJ1-2; CDR3aa: CASSQEDWQDKYYGYTF; CDR3nt: TGTGCCAGCAGCCAAGAAGACTGGCAGGACAAATACTATGGCTACACCTTC
abundance: once; d_gene: -; v_gene: TRBV15; j_gene: TRBJ2-7; CDR3aa: CATSRDLGGTTYEQYF; CDR3nt: TGTGCCACCAGCAGAGATCTAGGCGGGACGACCTACGAGCAGTACTTC
abundance: -; d_gene: -; v_gene: TRBV5-1; j_gene: TRBJ2-7; CDR3aa: CASSPAGGKSYEQYF; CDR3nt: TGCGCCAGCAGCCCCGCCGGGGGTAAATCCTACGAGCAGTACTTC
abundance: -; d_gene: -; v_gene: TRBV6-5; j_gene: TRBJ1-1; CDR3aa: CASRASGKNTEAFF; CDR3nt: TGTGCCAGCAGAGCCTCGGGGAAAAACACTGAAGCTTTCTTT
abundance: -; d_gene: TRBD1; v_gene: TRBV5-5; j_gene: TRBJ1-2; CDR3aa: CASSLGQGGGYGYTF; CDR3nt: TGTGCCAGCAGCCTGGGACAGGGAGGTGGCTATGGCTACACCTTC
abundance: once; d_gene: -; v_gene: TRBV7-9; j_gene: TRBJ2-2; CDR3aa: CATTNYAGELFF; CDR3nt: TGTGCCACCACTAACTATGCCGGGGAGCTGTTTTTT
abundance: -; d_gene: -; v_gene: TRBV9; j_gene: TRBJ1-6; CDR3aa: CASSAQGDPNSPLHF; CDR3nt: TGTGCCAGCAGCGCCCAAGGAGATCCTAATTCACCCCTCCACTTT
abundance: once; d_gene: -; v_gene: TRBV9; j_gene: TRBJ2-5; CDR3aa: CASSVEGRGPQETQYF; CDR3nt: TGTGCCAGCAGCGTAGAGGGCAGGGGCCCCCAAGAGACCCAGTACTTC
abundance: -; d_gene: -; v_gene: TRBV5-1; j_gene: TRBJ1-2; CDR3aa: CASSLGRGAYYGYTF; CDR3nt: TGCGCCAGCAGCTTGGGTCGGGGGGCCTACTATGGCTACACCTTC
abundance: -; d_gene: -; v_gene: TRBV11-2; j_gene: TRBJ1-2; CDR3aa: CASSFGFVDSPNYGYTF; CDR3nt: TGTGCCAGCAGCTTTGGGTTTGTTGACAGTCCCAACTATGGCTACACCTTC
abundance: -; d_gene: -; v_gene: TRBV5-4; j_gene: TRBJ1-6; CDR3aa: CASSRGGVGSPLHF; CDR3nt: TGTGCCAGCAGTCGGGGAGGGGTTGGGTCACCCCTCCACTTT
abundance: -; d_gene: -; v_gene: TRBV10-3; j_gene: TRBJ1-1; CDR3aa: CAISEVGGSGTVYTEAFF; CDR3nt: TGTGCCATCAGTGAGGTCGGGGGAAGCGGTACGGTGTACACTGAAGCTTTCTTT
abundance: -; d_gene: -; v_gene: TRBV29-1; j_gene: TRBJ1-4; CDR3aa: CSVEEQLLLFF; CDR3nt: TGCAGCGTGGAAGAACAGTTGTTACTGTTTTTT
abundance: -; d_gene: -; v_gene: TRBV9; j_gene: TRBJ2-2; CDR3aa: CASSGTVNTGELFF; CDR3nt: TGTGCCAGCAGCGGGACAGTGAACACCGGGGAGCTGTTTTTT
abundance: -; d_gene: TRBD1; v_gene: TRBV10-3; j_gene: TRBJ2-3; CDR3aa: CAINSRRGQDTDTQYF; CDR3nt: TGTGCCATCAACTCGAGAAGGGGGCAGGACACAGATACGCAGTATTTT
abundance: once; d_gene: -; v_gene: TRBV30; j_gene: TRBJ1-2; CDR3aa: CAWGGGEGLRGYTF; CDR3nt: TGTGCCTGGGGCGGGGGTGAGGGACTTCGAGGCTACACCTTC
abundance: -; d_gene: TRBD1; v_gene: TRBV19; j_gene: TRBJ1-3; CDR3aa: CASSLQGQGNTIYF; CDR3nt: TGTGCCAGTAGTCTACAGGGACAGGGAAACACCATATATTTT
abundance: -; d_gene: TRBD2; v_gene: TRBV5-4; j_gene: TRBJ2-3; CDR3aa: CASSSLAAFTDTQYF; CDR3nt: TGTGCCAGCAGTTCTCTAGCGGCCTTCACAGATACGCAGTATTTT
abundance: -; d_gene: -; v_gene: TRBV15; j_gene: TRBJ1-5; CDR3aa: CATSRADQPQHF; CDR3nt: TGTGCCACCAGCAGAGCTGATCAGCCCCAGCATTTT
abundance: -; d_gene: -; v_gene: TRBV5-1; j_gene: TRBJ1-1; CDR3aa: CASSFPDRNTEAFF; CDR3nt: TGCGCCAGCAGCTTCCCGGACAGGAACACTGAAGCTTTCTTT
abundance: once; d_gene: TRBD1; v_gene: TRBV3-1/TRBV3-2; j_gene: TRBJ1-2; CDR3aa: CASRQGQEPNYGYTF; CDR3nt: TGTGCCAGCAGGCAAGGACAGGAGCCAAACTATGGCTACACCTTC
abundance: -; d_gene: -; v_gene: TRBV9; j_gene: TRBJ1-2; CDR3aa: CASSVGEGVGYTF; CDR3nt: TGTGCCAGCAGCGTAGGCGAGGGAGTGGGCTACACCTTC
abundance: -; d_gene: -; v_gene: TRBV27; j_gene: TRBJ2-7; CDR3aa: CASSRTLGGRPYEQYF; CDR3nt: TGTGCCAGCAGCCGAACCTTGGGAGGACGCCCCTACGAGCAGTACTTC
abundance: -; d_gene: TRBD2; v_gene: TRBV6-2/TRBV6-3; j_gene: TRBJ2-3; CDR3aa: CASSYPSSGGADSTDTQYF; CDR3nt: TGTGCCAGCAGTTACCCGTCTAGCGGGGGGGCGGATAGCACAGATACGCAGTATTTT
abundance: -; d_gene: TRBD1; v_gene: TRBV5-1; j_gene: TRBJ2-2; CDR3aa: CASSYGTENGELFF; CDR3nt: TGCGCCAGCAGCTATGGGACAGAAAACGGGGAGCTGTTTTTT
abundance: once; d_gene: TRBD1; v_gene: TRBV7-2; j_gene: TRBJ2-4; CDR3aa: CASSLATGTQNIQYF; CDR3nt: TGTGCCAGCAGCTTAGCGACAGGGACCCAAAACATTCAGTACTTC
abundance: -; d_gene: -; v_gene: TRBV7-8; j_gene: TRBJ1-5; CDR3aa: CASSLQGNNQPQHF; CDR3nt: TGTGCCAGCAGCTTACAGGGGAACAATCAGCCCCAGCATTTT
abundance: -; d_gene: TRBD2; v_gene: TRBV16; j_gene: TRBJ2-3; CDR3aa: CASSPRLAGTTDTQYF; CDR3nt: TGTGCCAGCAGCCCCCGACTAGCTGGGACCACAGATACGCAGTATTTT
abundance: once; d_gene: TRBD1; v_gene: TRBV27; j_gene: TRBJ1-2; CDR3aa: CASSSYRGNYGYTF; CDR3nt: TGTGCCAGCAGTTCATACAGGGGGAACTATGGCTACACCTTC
abundance: few; d_gene: TRBD1; v_gene: TRBV6-5; j_gene: TRBJ1-2; CDR3aa: CASSRQGNYGYTF; CDR3nt: TGTGCCAGCAGTCGACAGGGGAACTATGGCTACACCTTC
abundance: -; d_gene: -; v_gene: TRBV4-3; j_gene: TRBJ1-6; CDR3aa: CASSGQSKALHF; CDR3nt: TGCGCCAGCAGCGGCCAGTCAAAAGCCCTCCACTTT
abundance: few; d_gene: -; v_gene: TRBV19; j_gene: TRBJ2-4; CDR3aa: CASSIGGGRDIQYF; CDR3nt: TGTGCCAGTAGTATTGGAGGGGGCCGGGACATTCAGTACTTC
abundance: -; d_gene: TRBD1; v_gene: TRBV18; j_gene: TRBJ2-7; CDR3aa: CASSSIAGTGAYEQYF; CDR3nt: TGTGCCAGCTCATCGATAGCCGGGACAGGAGCCTACGAGCAGTACTTC
abundance: -; d_gene: -; v_gene: TRBV19; j_gene: TRBJ1-2; CDR3aa: CASTPSGSSNYGYTF; CDR3nt: TGTGCCAGTACCCCCTCCGGGTCCTCTAACTATGGCTACACCTTC
abundance: -; d_gene: -; v_gene: TRBV4-3; j_gene: TRBJ2-2; CDR3aa: CASSHSVNTGELFF; CDR3nt: TGCGCCAGCAGCCACAGTGTGAACACCGGGGAGCTGTTTTTT
abundance: -; d_gene: -; v_gene: TRBV30; j_gene: TRBJ2-1; CDR3aa: CAWTSGGLSYNEQFF; CDR3nt: TGTGCCTGGACGAGCGGCGGCCTCTCCTACAATGAGCAGTTCTTC
abundance: -; d_gene: TRBD2; v_gene: TRBV6-2/TRBV6-3; j_gene: TRBJ2-5; CDR3aa: CASSYSASGGPYFSTETQYF; CDR3nt: TGTGCCAGCAGTTACAGCGCTAGCGGGGGCCCTTACTTTAGTACAGAGACCCAGTACTTC
abundance: -; d_gene: TRBD2; v_gene: TRBV19; j_gene: TRBJ2-2; CDR3aa: CASSTPDLAGGLFANTGELFF; CDR3nt: TGTGCCAGTAGTACCCCTGATTTAGCGGGGGGACTTTTCGCGAACACCGGGGAGCTGTTTTTT
abundance: -; d_gene: -; v_gene: TRBV7-9; j_gene: TRBJ2-7; CDR3aa: CASSSPATNAYEQYF; CDR3nt: TGTGCCAGCAGCTCCCCCGCGACAAACGCCTACGAGCAGTACTTC
abundance: -; d_gene: -; v_gene: TRBV12-3/TRBV12-4; j_gene: TRBJ1-2; CDR3aa: CASSLSGSYGYTF; CDR3nt: TGTGCCAGCAGTTTATCGGGGTCCTATGGCTACACCTTC
abundance: -; d_gene: TRBD1; v_gene: TRBV7-3; j_gene: TRBJ1-1; CDR3aa: CASSKPTGAGKNTEAFF; CDR3nt: TGTGCCAGCAGCAAGCCGACAGGGGCCGGGAAGAACACTGAAGCTTTCTTT
abundance: -; d_gene: -; v_gene: TRBV15; j_gene: TRBJ2-2; CDR3aa: CATSSAGGGPGELFF; CDR3nt: TGTGCCACCAGCTCAGCCGGCGGGGGCCCCGGGGAGCTGTTTTTT
abundance: -; d_gene: -; v_gene: TRBV18; j_gene: TRBJ2-3; CDR3aa: CASSSRTDTQYF; CDR3nt: TGTGCCAGCTCTTCGAGGACAGATACGCAGTATTTT
abundance: -; d_gene: -; v_gene: TRBV5-1; j_gene: TRBJ1-5; CDR3aa: CASSLDFGNQPQHF; CDR3nt: TGCGCCAGCAGCTTGGACTTTGGCAATCAGCCCCAGCATTTT
abundance: -; d_gene: -; v_gene: TRBV11-2; j_gene: TRBJ1-6; CDR3aa: CASSGGSNSPLHF; CDR3nt: TGTGCCAGCAGCGGCGGGAGTAATTCACCCCTCCACTTT
abundance: -; d_gene: -; v_gene: TRBV3-1/TRBV3-2; j_gene: TRBJ2-3; CDR3aa: CATRGGALSTDTQYF; CDR3nt: TGTGCCACCCGAGGCGGGGCCCTTAGCACAGATACGCAGTATTTT
abundance: -; d_gene: -; v_gene: TRBV13; j_gene: TRBJ1-6; CDR3aa: CASSYRGGDSPLHF; CDR3nt: TGTGCCAGCAGCTACAGAGGGGGAGACTCACCCCTCCACTTT
abundance: -; d_gene: -; v_gene: TRBV3-1/TRBV3-2; j_gene: TRBJ2-1; CDR3aa: CASSRWDFPNEQFF; CDR3nt: TGTGCCAGCAGCCGCTGGGACTTTCCGAATGAGCAGTTCTTC
abundance: -; d_gene: TRBD1; v_gene: TRBV6-1; j_gene: TRBJ1-2; CDR3aa: CASSVAPPDREFFNGYTF; CDR3nt: TGTGCCAGCAGTGTAGCGCCTCCGGACAGGGAGTTTTTTAATGGCTACACCTTC
abundance: -; d_gene: TRBD1; v_gene: TRBV18; j_gene: TRBJ2-6; CDR3aa: CASSPLSFVGTGGSGANVLTF; CDR3nt: TGTGCCAGCTCACCTCTGAGCTTCGTCGGGACAGGGGGCTCTGGGGCCAACGTCCTGACTTTC
abundance: -; d_gene: -; v_gene: TRBV7-7; j_gene: TRBJ2-5; CDR3aa: CASSSLEVGQTQYF; CDR3nt: TGTGCCAGCAGCTCACTAGAAGTTGGGCAGACCCAGTACTTC
abundance: -; d_gene: TRBD2; v_gene: TRBV20-1; j_gene: TRBJ2-5; CDR3aa: CSASGGGARDETQYF; CDR3nt: TGCAGTGCTAGTGGCGGGGGGGCAAGGGATGAGACCCAGTACTTC
abundance: -; d_gene: -; v_gene: TRBV7-6; j_gene: TRBJ2-3; CDR3aa: CASSLGGRDTQYF; CDR3nt: TGTGCCAGCAGCTTAGGGGGGAGGGATACGCAGTATTTT
abundance: -; d_gene: TRBD1; v_gene: TRBV4-3; j_gene: TRBJ2-2; CDR3aa: CASSQDPTGGTGELFF; CDR3nt: TGCGCCAGCAGCCAAGATCCAACAGGGGGTACCGGGGAGCTGTTTTTT